The entry that follows covers one T cell receptor beta chain sequence. These data originate in a study of cytomegalovirus exposure and HLA in healthy donors. Amplification used 60 Vbeta primers and 13 Jbeta primers. Profiled with immunoSEQ multiplex PCR; TCRdb holds only in-frame clones, not every one. Here the sample spans more than 150,000 clones, 60% to 85% being singletons. CDR3 length equals 13 residues. Germline assignment: CDR1 SGHAT and CDR2 FQNNGV. V gave up 2 bases and J gave up 5 bases, with 6 bases separating them. This sequence joins TRBV11-2 and TRBJ2-2; D uncertain. The sample comprised PBMCs. This clonotype originated in a woman aged 40 to 50 in good health and CMV-seropositive. The CDR3 DNA reads TGTGCCAGCAGCTTATTCGGTACCGGGGAGCTGTTTTTT. Translating gives CASSLFGTGELFF. Using reference TRBV11-2 and TRBJ2-2 for the parts outside the CDR3, the full variable domain is EAGVAQSPRYKIIEKRQSVAFWCNPISGHATLYWYQQILGQGPKLLIQFQNNGVVDDSQLPKDRFSAERLKGVDSTLKIQPAKLEDSAVYLCASSLFGTGELFFGEGSRLTVL.